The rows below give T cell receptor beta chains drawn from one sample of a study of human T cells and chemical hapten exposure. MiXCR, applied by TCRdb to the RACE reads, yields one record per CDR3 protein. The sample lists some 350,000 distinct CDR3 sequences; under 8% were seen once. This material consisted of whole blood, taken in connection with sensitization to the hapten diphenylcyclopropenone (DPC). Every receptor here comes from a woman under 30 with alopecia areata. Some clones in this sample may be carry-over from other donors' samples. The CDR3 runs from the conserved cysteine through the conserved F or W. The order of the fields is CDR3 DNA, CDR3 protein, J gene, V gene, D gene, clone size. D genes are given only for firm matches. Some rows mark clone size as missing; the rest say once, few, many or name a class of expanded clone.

TGCAGTGCTGCCATGGGCAATCAGCCCCAGCATTTT CSAAMGNQPQHF TRBJ1-5 TRBV20-1 . .
TGTGCCATCAGTGACCCGACTAGCGGGGGGGCCAATGAGCAGTTCTTC CAISDPTSGGANEQFF TRBJ2-1 TRBV10-3 TRBD2 many
TGTGCCAGCAGCCGTACAGGCAGAGGCCCAACTGGTGAAAAACTGTTTTTT CASSRTGRGPTGEKLFF TRBJ1-4 TRBV7-9 . few
TGTGCCAGCAGCGATGCAGGGGGCGATGAGACCCAGTACTTC CASSDAGGDETQYF TRBJ2-5 TRBV7-9 TRBD1 many
TGTGCCAGCAGTCGAGACTTGACAGACAATGAGCAGTTCTTC CASSRDLTDNEQFF TRBJ2-1 TRBV7-9 . .
TGCAGCGCCCATCGAGGGAGTCGAGACACTGAAGCTTTCTTT CSAHRGSRDTEAFF TRBJ1-1 TRBV29-1 . many
TGTGCCAGCAGATTGTCACAGAGCTACTATGGCTACACCTTC CASRLSQSYYGYTF TRBJ1-2 TRBV2 . .
TGTGCCAGCAGCCTTTTTGAGGGTGCCGATGAGCAGTTCTTC CASSLFEGADEQFF TRBJ2-1 TRBV28 . many
TGCAGTGCTAGAGGACAGGCTATGAACACCGGGGAGCTGTTTTTT CSARGQAMNTGELFF TRBJ2-2 TRBV20-1 . .
TGTGCCAGCAGTTTATCCGCTAGCGGGGCCTACGAGCAGTACTTC CASSLSASGAYEQYF TRBJ2-7 TRBV27 TRBD2 few
TGCGCCAGCAGCCAAGGTCCAAGAGTGGCCAGTTTTATGAACACTGAAGCTTTCTTT CASSQGPRVASFMNTEAFF TRBJ1-1 TRBV4-1 . .
TGTGCCAGCAGCGTAGTAGACAGCCTCACCGGGGAGCTGTTTTTT CASSVVDSLTGELFF TRBJ2-2 TRBV9 . .
TGCGCCAGCAGCCAAGTGGAAGGACAGGCTAACTATGGCTACACCTTC CASSQVEGQANYGYTF TRBJ1-2 TRBV4-3 TRBD1 .
TGTGCCAGCAGTTTGGGGGCCTCGGCGGGCACCGGGGAGCTGTTTTTT CASSLGASAGTGELFF TRBJ2-2 TRBV7-9 . few
TGTGCCAGCAGTTTTTTGCAGGGGTTAAGAGGAAACACCATATATTTT CASSFLQGLRGNTIYF TRBJ1-3 TRBV12-3/TRBV12-4 . many
TGTGCCAGCAGCTTAGACTCCTACACTGAAGCTTTCTTT CASSLDSYTEAFF TRBJ1-1 TRBV7-2 . .
TGTGCCAGCAGCGTAGGATCCCAAGAGACCCAGTACTTC CASSVGSQETQYF TRBJ2-5 TRBV2 . many
TGTGCTAGCAGCTTAGCGCGAGGGGCGGATACGCAGTATTTT CASSLARGADTQYF TRBJ2-3 TRBV7-7 . many
TGTGCCAGCAGCGTAGTCGGGAGGGCTAATGAAAAACTGTTTTTT CASSVVGRANEKLFF TRBJ1-4 TRBV9 . once
TGCGCCAGCAGCTTGATGTTGGCAGGACCGAACACTGAAGCTTTCTTT CASSLMLAGPNTEAFF TRBJ1-1 TRBV5-1 . .
TGTGCCAGCAGCTTAGCCTGGCAGGGGGCAGATACGCAGTATTTT CASSLAWQGADTQYF TRBJ2-3 TRBV11-1 TRBD1 few
TGTGCCAGCAGCCAACTTAGCCCTTTTCAAGAGACCCAGTACTTC CASSQLSPFQETQYF TRBJ2-5 TRBV3-1 . .
TGTGCCAGCAGCGGGACAGGCTGGGAGCAGTTCTTC CASSGTGWEQFF TRBJ2-1 TRBV6-1 TRBD1 many
TGTGCCAGCAGGACAGGGGGTACGCAGCCCCAGCATTTT CASRTGGTQPQHF TRBJ1-5 TRBV6-2/TRBV6-3 TRBD1 few
TGTGCCAGCAGCCAAGAGACAGGTGATTCACCCCTCCACTTT CASSQETGDSPLHF TRBJ1-6 TRBV5-6 . many
TGTGCCAGCAGTTATGAGGGACAGGGTTTCGGAAACACCATATATTTT CASSYEGQGFGNTIYF TRBJ1-3 TRBV6-6 TRBD1 .
TGTGCCAGCAGTGCAGGACAGGGGACGAATCAGCCCCAGCATTTT CASSAGQGTNQPQHF TRBJ1-5 TRBV6-5 TRBD1 .
TGCGCCAGCAGCGGGGGACCCCTCCAGGGCGGATATACTGAAGCTTTCTTT CASSGGPLQGGYTEAFF TRBJ1-1 TRBV5-1 . few
TGTGCCAGCAGCCCTCTGACAGCGGTAGCCAAAAACATTCAGTACTTC CASSPLTAVAKNIQYF TRBJ2-4 TRBV7-2 . many
TGTGCCAGCAGCTCCGGAAGGGTCGGGGAGACCCAGTACTTC CASSSGRVGETQYF TRBJ2-5 TRBV5-5 . few
TGCAGCGTCGACCTTTTTGTTACTGGGACCGTCTACAATGAGCAGTTCTTC CSVDLFVTGTVYNEQFF TRBJ2-1 TRBV29-1 . .
TGTGCCAGCAGTGATAGGGACAGGGGTTACAATGAGCAGTTCTTC CASSDRDRGYNEQFF TRBJ2-1 TRBV6-5 TRBD1 few
TGCGCCAGCAGGTTAATCCCGGGACAGGGGAATTCACCCCTCCACTTT CASRLIPGQGNSPLHF TRBJ1-6 TRBV5-1 TRBD1 many
TGTGCCAGCAGTTACTTAGTCCGGGGGGCCGCTTTAGACTTC CASSYLVRGAALDF TRBJ2-7 TRBV6-5 . .
TGTGCCAGCAGTTTGGCGGGGGGGCCCGTCAATGAGCAGTTCTTC CASSLAGGPVNEQFF TRBJ2-1 TRBV28 TRBD2 few
TGTGCCAGCAGTGGGGCCCCATTCACCCCCCAAGAGACCCAGTACTTC CASSGAPFTPQETQYF TRBJ2-5 TRBV2 . few
TGTGCCAGCAGTTATGGTGGCGTCAACACCATATATTTT CASSYGGVNTIYF TRBJ1-3 TRBV6-5 . many
TGTGCCAGCAGGAGGACAGGGTATTCCACTGAAGCTTTCTTT CASRRTGYSTEAFF TRBJ1-1 TRBV2 TRBD1 many
TGTGCCAGCAGCCCCCAGGACAGCCGAAATTCACCCCTCCACTTT CASSPQDSRNSPLHF TRBJ1-6 TRBV5-6 . .
TGTGCCAGCAGTTCGCCCCTGACAGGGGACAAATACGGCCAAGAGACCCAGTACTTC CASSSPLTGDKYGQETQYF TRBJ2-5 TRBV28 TRBD1 many
TGTGCCAGCGCCCCGACTAGCGGGGGCACAGATACGCAGTATTTT CASAPTSGGTDTQYF TRBJ2-3 TRBV12-3/TRBV12-4 TRBD2 many
TGTGCCAGCAGTCCCGCGACAGGGATGGATTCACCCCTCCACTTT CASSPATGMDSPLHF TRBJ1-6 TRBV6-5 TRBD1 few
TGTGCCAGCAGTTTATCGACTTACAGGGGGTCCGAGCAGTACTTC CASSLSTYRGSEQYF TRBJ2-7 TRBV27 TRBD1 few
TGTGCCAGCAGGCTCACCGGGGGGCCCCTATATAGCAATCAGCCCCAGCATTTT CASRLTGGPLYSNQPQHF TRBJ1-5 TRBV7-9 . .
TGTGCCAGCAGCTTAAGGACAGGGAGGAATTTCGCTGAAGCTTTCTTT CASSLRTGRNFAEAFF TRBJ1-1 TRBV7-6 TRBD1 few
TGTGCCAGCCCACAGGCACCGAACACTGAAGCTTTCTTT CASPQAPNTEAFF TRBJ1-1 TRBV6-6 . few
TGCGCCAGCAGCCCCTATCTCGCGGGGTCCACAGATACGCAGTATTTT CASSPYLAGSTDTQYF TRBJ2-3 TRBV5-1 . few